The clone carrying this T cell receptor beta chain has only a few counts. What it recognizes is unknown. This sample is part of a study of response to subunit inactivated influenza vaccine. MiXCR, applied by TCRdb to the RT-PCR reads, yields one record per CDR3 protein. The profile shows hundreds of thousands of distinct CDR3 sequences, roughly 12% of them singletons. Overall study results and limits: Authors suggested seasonal influenza vaccinations each recruit few new T cells.

CDR3 length: 14 residues. The germline V gene encodes CDR1 SGHRS and CDR2 YFSETQ. V shed 3 bases and J shed 2 bases, with 11 bases lying between them. This clonotype was sampled from a man aged 45-65 years who received an inactivated influenza vaccine. The V gene is TRBV5-1, the J gene TRBJ1-1; D remains ambiguous. Specimen: PBMCs from blood, collected on the day of vaccination. The CDR3 coding sequence is TGCGCCAGCAGCTGGACCTCAGCAAACACTGAAGCTTTCTTT. Translating it yields CASSWTSANTEAFF.